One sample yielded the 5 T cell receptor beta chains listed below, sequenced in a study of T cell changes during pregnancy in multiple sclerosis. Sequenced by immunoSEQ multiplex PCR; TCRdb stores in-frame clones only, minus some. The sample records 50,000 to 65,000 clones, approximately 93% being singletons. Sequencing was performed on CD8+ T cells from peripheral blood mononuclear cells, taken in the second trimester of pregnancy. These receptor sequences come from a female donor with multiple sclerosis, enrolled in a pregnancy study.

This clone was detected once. CDR3 in DNA: TGTGCCAGCTGTTGGGCGGGGTCGAACACCGGGGAGCTGTTTTTT. Translated, it gives CASCWAGSNTGELFF. The V call is TRBV6-1, the J call TRBJ2-2, with D maybe TRBD2 (6 bases). V gave up 8 bases and J gave up 0 bases, with 13 bases separating them. CDR1 and CDR2 (germline): MNHNS, SASEGT. This CDR3 is built from 15 residues.

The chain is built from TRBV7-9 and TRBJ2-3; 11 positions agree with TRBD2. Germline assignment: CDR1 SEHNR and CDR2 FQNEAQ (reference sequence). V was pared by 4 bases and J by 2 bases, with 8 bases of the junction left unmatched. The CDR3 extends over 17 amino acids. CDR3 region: CASSSSGLAGDTDTQYF. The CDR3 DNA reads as TGTGCCAGCAGCTCCAGCGGACTAGCGGGCGACACAGATACGCAGTATTTT.

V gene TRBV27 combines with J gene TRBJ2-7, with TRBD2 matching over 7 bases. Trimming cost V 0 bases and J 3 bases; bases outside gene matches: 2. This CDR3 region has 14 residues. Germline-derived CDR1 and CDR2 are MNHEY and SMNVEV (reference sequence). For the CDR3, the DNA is TGTGCCAGCAGTTTATCGGGGGACTACTACGAGCAGTACTTC. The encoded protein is CASSLSGDYYEQYF.

CDR3 sequence reads: CASSPLTTDTQYF. CDR3 bases: TGTGCCAGCAGTCCTCTAACCACAGATACGCAGTATTTT. This chain joins TRBV9 and TRBJ2-3; D is ambiguous. The CDR3 extends over 13 amino acids. Per the germline V gene, CDR1 is SGDLS and CDR2 is YYNGEE. Trimming took 5 bases from V and 2 from J, leaving 9 bases between them.

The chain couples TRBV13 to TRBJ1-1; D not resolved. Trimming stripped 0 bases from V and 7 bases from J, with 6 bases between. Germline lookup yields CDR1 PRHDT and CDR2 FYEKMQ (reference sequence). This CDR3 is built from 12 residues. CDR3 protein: CASSLGGFEAFF. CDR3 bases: TGTGCCAGCAGCTTAGGGGGCTTTGAAGCTTTCTTT.